This T cell receptor beta chain came from a study of beta chain features in type 1 diabetes. At the level of the study: There were 107,917,701 sorted cells examined across all samples. General observations from the study: There was a possibility that cDNA sequencing over-represented cells with high TCR expression. Moderate yet significant TCRB CDR3 shortening was seen in Type 1 diabetes patients in all four CD4+ subsets.

The isolated RNA, all of it, was reverse transcribed, so expressed TCRB transcripts were what got sequenced. The method was immunoSEQ multiplex PCR; TCRdb's version includes in-frame clones alone and lacks a portion of them. The repertoire holds around 150,000 clones, with just over 8% as singletons. This clone was counted a few times. What it recognizes is unknown. CDR1 and CDR2 (germline): LGHNA, YNFKEQ. Trimming left V 4 bases short and J 10 bases short, with 21 bases between. CDR3 length: 15 amino acids. The V and J genes are TRBV4-2 and TRBJ2-3; a possible D gene is TRBD2 (5 bases). The sequencing input was central memory CD4+ T cells from blood. The source is a woman aged 18-29 years with type 1 diabetes. The DNA for the CDR3 is TGTGCCAGCAGCCGCCCCGAGGGCCAAAGGCCGCCGCAGTATTTT. Translating gives CASSRPEGQRPPQYF.